Listed below are T cell receptor beta chains from one sample, sequenced in a study of CD8 T cells in Susac syndrome. TCRdb itself ran the immunoSEQ multiplex PCR reads through MiXCR, one entry per CDR3 protein. The sample yields around 180,000 distinct CDR3 sequences, nearly 97% seen once. Material: CD4+ T cells from PBMCs. Receptor source: a human donor with multiple sclerosis. Each CDR3 is given with its conserved first and last residue. D genes are given only for firm matches. Part of the rows lack a size; the others show once, few, many or a class for expanded clones.

clone_size	cdr3_length	v_call	j_call	d_call	cdr3_aa	cdr3_nt
.	13	TRBV24-1	TRBJ2-3	TRBD1	CATSTQGVDTQYF	TGTGCCACCAGCACTCAGGGGGTGGATACGCAGTATTTT
.	13	TRBV29-1	TRBJ1-5	TRBD1	CSVGDRGGQPQHF	TGCAGCGTGGGGGACAGGGGTGGTCAGCCCCAGCATTTT
once	14	TRBV3-1	TRBJ2-7	TRBD2	CASMRAGGSYEQYF	TGTGCCAGCATGAGAGCGGGGGGATCCTACGAGCAGTACTTC
.	12	TRBV7-9	TRBJ1-1	.	CASSLGRTEAFF	TGTGCCAGCAGCTTAGGAAGGACTGAAGCTTTCTTT
.	15	TRBV7-8	TRBJ1-1	TRBD1	CASRPGQGLTSEAFF	TGTGCCAGCAGGCCGGGACAGGGACTAACTAGTGAAGCTTTCTTT
.	14	TRBV30	TRBJ1-2	TRBD1	CAGHRQGIIYGYTF	TGTGCCGGCCACAGACAGGGGATCATCTATGGCTACACCTTC
.	13	TRBV20-1	TRBJ1-1	.	CSAWESPNGEAFF	TGCAGTGCTTGGGAAAGTCCTAACGGTGAAGCTTTCTTT
.	12	TRBV29-1	TRBJ2-5	.	CSVGDWRETQYF	TGCAGCGTCGGCGACTGGAGGGAGACCCAGTACTTC
.	12	TRBV30	TRBJ1-2	.	CAWRQDNYGYTF	TGTGCCTGGAGACAGGATAACTATGGCTACACCTTC
.	14	TRBV9	TRBJ2-3	.	CASSVEWGGGTQYF	TGTGCCAGCAGCGTAGAGTGGGGCGGTGGTACGCAGTATTTT
.	14	TRBV7-2	TRBJ2-7	TRBD1	CASSFRDRAPEQYF	TGTGCCAGCAGCTTCCGGGACAGGGCCCCCGAGCAGTACTTC
.	14	TRBV20-1	TRBJ2-7	TRBD1	CSASAPGQGAEQYF	TGCAGTGCTAGCGCACCGGGACAGGGGGCTGAGCAGTACTTC
.	14	TRBV9	TRBJ2-2	.	CASSVDAGVGELFF	TGTGCCAGCAGCGTAGACGCAGGTGTCGGGGAGCTGTTTTTT
.	14	TRBV30	TRBJ2-7	.	CAWSVRRAGYEQYF	TGTGCCTGGAGTGTACGCAGGGCTGGCTACGAGCAGTACTTC
.	13	TRBV29-1	TRBJ1-2	.	CSVESVRYYGYTF	TGCAGCGTTGAATCAGTTAGATACTATGGCTACACCTTC
.	15	TRBV9	TRBJ2-2	.	CASSPTAGYTGELFF	TGTGCCAGCAGCCCCACCGCGGGGTACACCGGGGAGCTGTTTTTT
.	13	TRBV29-1	TRBJ2-7	.	CSVRKSSSYEQYF	TGCAGCGTCCGAAAATCGTCCTCATACGAGCAGTACTTC
.	16	TRBV20-1	TRBJ2-4	TRBD1	CSARDPWTGPQNIQYF	TGCAGTGCTAGAGACCCCTGGACAGGGCCTCAAAACATTCAGTACTTC
.	17	TRBV3-1	TRBJ1-1	.	CASSRRGGQGLNTEAFF	TGTGCCAGCAGCCGTAGAGGGGGACAAGGGTTGAACACTGAAGCTTTCTTT
.	15	TRBV7-8	TRBJ2-2	TRBD2	CASSRTSGALGELFF	TGTGCCAGCAGCCGGACTAGCGGGGCCCTCGGGGAGCTGTTTTTT
.	13	TRBV20-1	TRBJ1-4	.	CSASRGSDEKLFF	TGCAGTGCTAGCCGCGGTTCTGATGAAAAACTGTTTTTT
once	15	TRBV11-2	TRBJ2-6	.	CASSRTSSGANVLTF	TGTGCCAGCAGCCGAACGAGCTCTGGGGCCAACGTCCTGACTTTC
.	14	TRBV30	TRBJ1-4	.	CAWSATGDNEKLFF	TGTGCCTGGAGTGCGACAGGCGATAATGAAAAACTGTTTTTT
.	14	TRBV12-3/TRBV12-4	TRBJ1-6	.	CASSLGPSGPPLHF	TGTGCCAGCAGTTTAGGGCCATCGGGACCACCCCTCCACTTT
.	14	TRBV19	TRBJ2-7	.	CASSMRAASYEQYF	TGTGCCAGTAGTATGCGCGCGGCAAGCTACGAGCAGTACTTC
.	16	TRBV29-1	TRBJ2-1	TRBD2	CSVEKTSGGLPDEQFF	TGCAGCGTTGAAAAAACTAGCGGGGGACTTCCAGATGAGCAGTTCTTC
.	16	TRBV7-8	TRBJ1-6	.	CASSLASRGYNSPLHF	TGTGCCAGCAGCTTAGCCTCACGGGGTTATAATTCACCCCTCCACTTT
.	14	TRBV6-5	TRBJ2-2	TRBD2	CASSYSGGSGELFF	TGTGCCAGCAGTTACTCGGGAGGGTCCGGGGAGCTGTTTTTT
once	14	TRBV30	TRBJ1-1	TRBD1	CAWSNGQGDTEAFF	TGTGCCTGGAGTAACGGACAGGGGGACACTGAAGCTTTCTTT
.	15	TRBV12-5	TRBJ2-5	.	CASGNGADRRETQYF	TGTGCTAGTGGTAATGGGGCAGACCGTCGGGAGACCCAGTACTTC